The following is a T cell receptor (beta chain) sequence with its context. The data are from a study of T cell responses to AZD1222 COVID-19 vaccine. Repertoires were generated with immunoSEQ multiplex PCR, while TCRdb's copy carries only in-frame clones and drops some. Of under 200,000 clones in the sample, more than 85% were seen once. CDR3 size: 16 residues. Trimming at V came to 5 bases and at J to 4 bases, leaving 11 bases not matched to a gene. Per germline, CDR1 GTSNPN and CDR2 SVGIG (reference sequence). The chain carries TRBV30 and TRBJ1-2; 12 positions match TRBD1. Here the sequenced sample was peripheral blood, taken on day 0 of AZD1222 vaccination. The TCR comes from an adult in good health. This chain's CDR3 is CAWPRDRGQIVYGYTF. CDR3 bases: TGTGCCTGGCCCCGGGACAGGGGGCAGATTGTCTATGGCTACACCTTC.